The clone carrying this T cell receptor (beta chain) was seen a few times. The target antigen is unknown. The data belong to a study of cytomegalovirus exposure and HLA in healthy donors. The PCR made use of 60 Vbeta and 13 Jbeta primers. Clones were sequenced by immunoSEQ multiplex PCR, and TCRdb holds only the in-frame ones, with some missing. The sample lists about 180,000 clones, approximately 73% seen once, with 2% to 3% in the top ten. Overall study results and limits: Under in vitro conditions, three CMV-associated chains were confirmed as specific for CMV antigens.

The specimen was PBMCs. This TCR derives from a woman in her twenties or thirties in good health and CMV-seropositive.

The CDR3 DNA follows: TGTGCCAGCAGCCAAGCGGGCGGGAACTATGGCTACACCTTC. Protein sequence: CASSQAGGNYGYTF. This rearrangement joins TRBV4-2 to TRBJ1-2; the D is unclear. The V end was cut by 1 base, the J end by 2 bases, with 8 bases between. The CDR3 has 14 residues. CDR1 and CDR2 from the germline V gene are LGHNA and YNFKEQ.